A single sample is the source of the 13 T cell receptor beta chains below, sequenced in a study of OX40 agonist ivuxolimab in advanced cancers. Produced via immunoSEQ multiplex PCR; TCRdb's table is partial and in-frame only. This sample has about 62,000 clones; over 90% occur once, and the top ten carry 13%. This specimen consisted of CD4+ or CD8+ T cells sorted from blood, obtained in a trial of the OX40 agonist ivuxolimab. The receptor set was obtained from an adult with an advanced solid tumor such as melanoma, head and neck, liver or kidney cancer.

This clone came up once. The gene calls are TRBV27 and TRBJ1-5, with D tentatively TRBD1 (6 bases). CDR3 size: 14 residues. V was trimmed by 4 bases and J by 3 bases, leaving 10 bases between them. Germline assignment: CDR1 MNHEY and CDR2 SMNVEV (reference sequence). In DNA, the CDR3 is TGTGCCAGCAGTTCAGGGGCCTACAATCAGCCCCAGCATTTT. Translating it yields CASSSGAYNQPQHF.

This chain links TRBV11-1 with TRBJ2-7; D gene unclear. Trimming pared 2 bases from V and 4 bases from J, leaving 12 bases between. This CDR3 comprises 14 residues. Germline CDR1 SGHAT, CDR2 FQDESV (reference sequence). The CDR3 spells CASSLPLDGYEQYF. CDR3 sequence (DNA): TGTGCCAGCAGCTTACCCCTTGACGGATACGAGCAGTACTTC.

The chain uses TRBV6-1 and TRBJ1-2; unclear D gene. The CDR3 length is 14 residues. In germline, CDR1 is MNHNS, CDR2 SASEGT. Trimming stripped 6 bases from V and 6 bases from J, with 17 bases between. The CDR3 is CASRGGDSGHGYTF. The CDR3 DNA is TGTGCCAGCAGGGGAGGTGACTCAGGCCATGGCTACACCTTC.

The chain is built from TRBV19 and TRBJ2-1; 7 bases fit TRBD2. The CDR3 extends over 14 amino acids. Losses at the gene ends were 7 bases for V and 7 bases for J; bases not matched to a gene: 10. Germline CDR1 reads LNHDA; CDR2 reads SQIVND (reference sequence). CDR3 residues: CASTPSGGGNEQFF. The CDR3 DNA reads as TGTGCCAGTACCCCTTCGGGAGGAGGGAATGAGCAGTTCTTC.

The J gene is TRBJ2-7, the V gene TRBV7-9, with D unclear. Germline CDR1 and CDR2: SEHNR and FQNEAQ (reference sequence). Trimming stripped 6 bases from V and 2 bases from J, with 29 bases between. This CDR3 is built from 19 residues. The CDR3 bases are TGTGCCAGCAGTACGACCTTAGCCGGACCCAAAAGATTAACCTACGAGCAGTACTTC. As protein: CASSTTLAGPKRLTYEQYF.

The CDR3 DNA follows: TGCGCCAGCAGCTTGAGGACTATGACAGGGGGCATCATTCGGGAAGCTTTCTTT. Protein sequence: CASSLRTMTGGIIREAFF. J is TRBJ1-1 and V is TRBV5-1; 10 nucleotides align to TRBD1. The CDR3 extends over 18 amino acids. Germline CDR1 and CDR2: SGHRS and YFSETQ. The trim removed 1 base at V and 8 bases at J, leaving 17 bases unmatched. The full variable domain, with the rest looked up from reference TRBV5-1 and TRBJ1-1, is KAGVTQTPRYLIKTRGQQVTLSCSPISGHRSVSWYQQTPGQGLQFLFEYFSETQRNKGNFPGRFSGRQFSNSRSEMNVSTLELGDSALYLCASSLRTMTGGIIREAFFGQGTRLTVV.

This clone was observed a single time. CDR3 sequence (DNA): TGCGCCAGCAGCCAGCTTGGGACAGGGGATTCACCCCTCCACTTT. It specifies CASSQLGTGDSPLHF. The chain couples TRBV4-1 to TRBJ1-6, with TRBD1 matching 10 bases. CDR1 and CDR2 from the germline V gene are MGHRA and YSYEKL. This CDR3 region has 15 residues. Trimming cost V 3 bases and J 8 bases; bases outside gene matches: 4.

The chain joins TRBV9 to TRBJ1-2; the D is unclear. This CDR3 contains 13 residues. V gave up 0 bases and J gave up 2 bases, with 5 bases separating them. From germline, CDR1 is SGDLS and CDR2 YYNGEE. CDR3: CASSVVGNYGYTF. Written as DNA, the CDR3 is TGTGCCAGCAGCGTAGTGGGAAACTATGGCTACACCTTC.

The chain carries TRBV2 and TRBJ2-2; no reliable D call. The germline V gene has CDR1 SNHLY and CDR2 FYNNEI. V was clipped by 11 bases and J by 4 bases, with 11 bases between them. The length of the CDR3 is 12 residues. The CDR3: CAHKEITGELFF. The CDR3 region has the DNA TGTGCCCACAAGGAGATCACCGGGGAGCTGTTTTTT.

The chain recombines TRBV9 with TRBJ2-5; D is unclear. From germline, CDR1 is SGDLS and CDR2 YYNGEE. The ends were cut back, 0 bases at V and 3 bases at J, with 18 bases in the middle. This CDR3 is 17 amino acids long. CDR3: CASSVGTDRPGKETQYF. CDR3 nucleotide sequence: TGTGCCAGCAGCGTAGGGACGGACCGCCCGGGCAAAGAGACCCAGTACTTC.

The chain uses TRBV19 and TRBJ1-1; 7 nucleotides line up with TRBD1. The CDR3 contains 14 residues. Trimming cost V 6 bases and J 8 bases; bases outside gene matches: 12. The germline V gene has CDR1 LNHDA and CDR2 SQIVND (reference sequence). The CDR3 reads CASRLRTGLREAFF. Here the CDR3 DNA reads TGTGCCAGTAGACTTCGGACAGGCCTCCGGGAAGCTTTCTTT.

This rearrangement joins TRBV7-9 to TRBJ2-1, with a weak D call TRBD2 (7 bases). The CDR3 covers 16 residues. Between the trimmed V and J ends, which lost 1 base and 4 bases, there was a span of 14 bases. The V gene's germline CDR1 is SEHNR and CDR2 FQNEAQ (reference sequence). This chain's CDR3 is CASSLEWGGGYNEQFF. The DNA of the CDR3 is TGTGCCAGCAGCTTAGAATGGGGAGGGGGTTACAATGAGCAGTTCTTC.

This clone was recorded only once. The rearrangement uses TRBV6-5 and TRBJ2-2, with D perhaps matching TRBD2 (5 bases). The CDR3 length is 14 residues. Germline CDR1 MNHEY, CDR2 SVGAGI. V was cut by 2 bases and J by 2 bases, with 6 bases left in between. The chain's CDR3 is CASSYGLNTGELFF. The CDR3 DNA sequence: TGTGCCAGCAGTTACGGACTTAACACCGGGGAGCTGTTTTTT.